This T cell receptor (beta chain) stems from a study of neoadjuvant anti-PD-1 for oral cavity cancer. Cohort: HPV-negative, locally advanced oral cavity squamous cell carcinoma patients. Broader study findings: TCR analyses covered only a few patients per response group.

The CDR3 sequence is 14 residues long. The V end lost 0 bases, the J end lost 7 bases, and 11 bases lay between the germline ends. The germline V gene has CDR1 SGHRS and CDR2 YFSETQ. Sequenced by immunoSEQ multiplex PCR; TCRdb stores in-frame clones only, minus some. This table holds tens of thousands of clones, roughly 80% found once. In the case of this clone: What it recognizes is unknown.

The gene calls are TRBV5-1 and TRBJ2-1; D call uncertain. The clonotype originates from a person between 40 and 80 years old with oral cavity squamous cell carcinoma. The starting material was PBMCs, obtained before nivolumab (anti-PD-1) treatment. CDR3 sequence (DNA): TGCGCCAGCAGCTTGGTTGTGGGTGGGAATGAGCAGTTCTTC. Translating gives CASSLVVGGNEQFF. The full variable domain, its missing parts supplied by reference TRBV5-1 and TRBJ2-1, is KAGVTQTPRYLIKTRGQQVTLSCSPISGHRSVSWYQQTPGQGLQFLFEYFSETQRNKGNFPGRFSGRQFSNSRSEMNVSTLELGDSALYLCASSLVVGGNEQFFGPGTRLTVL.